Listed here is a single T cell receptor beta chain. Its antigen is not known. Generated by immunoSEQ multiplex PCR, the TCRdb table keeps only in-frame clones and is missing some. Among 68,000 or so clones listed, roughly 83% were seen once. The sample is drawn from a study of OX40 agonist ivuxolimab in advanced cancers. Study background: At doses from 0.01 to 10 mg/kg, patients were given intravenous ivuxolimab every 2 weeks. Partial responses were observed in three patients, of whom one had hepatocellular carcinoma and two had cutaneous melanoma.

Study conclusions and caveats: At 0.1 to 3.0 mg/kg, clonal expansion of CD4+ and CD8+ blood T cells had occurred by week 6. CD8+ T cells (on average) carried more expanded clones than CD4+ T cells.

This CDR3 comprises 14 residues. The germline V gene encodes CDR1 SGHTA and CDR2 FQGNSA. Trimming removed 6 bases from V and 2 bases from J, with 12 bases in between. The TCR sequence derives from an adult with an advanced solid tumor such as melanoma, head and neck, liver or kidney cancer. Sample: CD4+ or CD8+ T cells sorted from blood, taken in a trial of the OX40 agonist ivuxolimab. This chain uses TRBV7-2 with TRBJ2-3; D is unclear. DNA for the CDR3: TGTGCCAGCAGTGGACGGGTGCTCACAGATACGCAGTATTTT. This gives the protein CASSGRVLTDTQYF.